This is a list of T cell receptor beta chains from one sample in a study of T cell responses to AZD1222 COVID-19 vaccine. TCRdb's copy holds only in-frame clones and misses some; the assay was immunoSEQ multiplex PCR. The profile shows some 140,000 clones, less than 90% of them singletons. The source material was peripheral blood, sampled on day 0 of MenACWY control vaccination. All receptors derive from an adult in good health. The CDR3 runs from the conserved cysteine through the conserved F or W. Each record gives: CDR3 DNA, CDR3 protein, J gene, clone size, D gene, V gene. A D gene is named only where the DNA matches it firmly. Where a row states a size, it is once, few, many or the class of an expanded clone; other rows omit it.

DNA: TGTGCCAGCGCCAGGGGTAACTATGGCTACACCTTC
CDR3: CASARGNYGYTF
J: TRBJ1-2
size: .
D: .
V: TRBV6-5

DNA: TGTGCCAGCACGTCAGACTATGGCTACACCTTC
CDR3: CASTSDYGYTF
J: TRBJ1-2
size: once
D: .
V: TRBV6-5

DNA: TGTGCCAGCAGTGAAGGGTATGGGACAGGGGTCCTCTCTGGAAACACCATATATTTT
CDR3: CASSEGYGTGVLSGNTIYF
J: TRBJ1-3
size: .
D: TRBD1
V: TRBV6-1

DNA: TGCAGCGGTCTGAGGCAGCTCAACACTGAAGCTTTCTTT
CDR3: CSGLRQLNTEAFF
J: TRBJ1-1
size: .
D: .
V: TRBV29-1

DNA: TGCAGTGCTGTTAGTTATGGCTACACCTTC
CDR3: CSAVSYGYTF
J: TRBJ1-2
size: .
D: .
V: TRBV20-1

DNA: TGTGCCAGCAGCTCTATACGGGGGGACACTGAAGCTTTCTTT
CDR3: CASSSIRGDTEAFF
J: TRBJ1-1
size: .
D: .
V: TRBV5-4

DNA: TGTGCCAGTAGTATTGCGCCAGGGCTGGATTCACCCCTCCACTTT
CDR3: CASSIAPGLDSPLHF
J: TRBJ1-6
size: .
D: .
V: TRBV19

DNA: TGTGCCAGCAGTTCTACGGACAGCCCCTCTGGAAACACCATATATTTT
CDR3: CASSSTDSPSGNTIYF
J: TRBJ1-3
size: .
D: .
V: TRBV6-5

DNA: TGTGCCAGTAGTTTCGGACTAGCGGGAGACCTCTCCTACAATGAGCAGTTCTTC
CDR3: CASSFGLAGDLSYNEQFF
J: TRBJ2-1
size: .
D: TRBD2
V: TRBV19

DNA: TGTGCCAGCACCGACACCTCCTATGGCTACACCTTC
CDR3: CASTDTSYGYTF
J: TRBJ1-2
size: once
D: .
V: TRBV28

DNA: TGTGCCACCAGTGATTTGGGTGGAGGTGCAGATACGCAGTATTTT
CDR3: CATSDLGGGADTQYF
J: TRBJ2-3
size: once
D: .
V: TRBV24-1

DNA: TGTGCCAGCTCACCGCCGGTTGGCAGGGGGCGGAATTCCATGGACACTGAAGCTTTCTTT
CDR3: CASSPPVGRGRNSMDTEAFF
J: TRBJ1-1
size: .
D: TRBD1
V: TRBV18

DNA: TGTGCCAGCAGCGTAGTAGTAACAGGTGAGCAGTTCTTC
CDR3: CASSVVVTGEQFF
J: TRBJ2-1
size: once
D: .
V: TRBV9

DNA: TGTGCCAGCAGCTGGAAGGGGCTCGGGGACACTGAAGCTTTCTTT
CDR3: CASSWKGLGDTEAFF
J: TRBJ1-1
size: once
D: .
V: TRBV5-4

DNA: TGCGCCAGCAACAGGGACTACAACGCACACAATGAGCAGTTCTTC
CDR3: CASNRDYNAHNEQFF
J: TRBJ2-1
size: .
D: .
V: TRBV4-3

DNA: TGCGCCAGCAGCCAAGGACAGGGGATTTATGGCTACACCTTC
CDR3: CASSQGQGIYGYTF
J: TRBJ1-2
size: .
D: TRBD1
V: TRBV4-3

DNA: TGTGCCAGCAGCCCATCCCGCCTGGATGGCTACACCTTC
CDR3: CASSPSRLDGYTF
J: TRBJ1-2
size: .
D: .
V: TRBV12-3/TRBV12-4

DNA: TGTGCCAGCAGTCCTCTAGCGGGAGTTATGAACGAGCAGTACTTC
CDR3: CASSPLAGVMNEQYF
J: TRBJ2-7
size: .
D: TRBD2
V: TRBV27

DNA: TGTGCCTGGACCGGACCCTCCTACGAGCAGTACTTC
CDR3: CAWTGPSYEQYF
J: TRBJ2-7
size: .
D: .
V: TRBV30

DNA: TGTGCCAGCAGCCCTTCGGGGTCGGGGGGATCCGGGAGAGAGCAGTACTTC
CDR3: CASSPSGSGGSGREQYF
J: TRBJ2-7
size: .
D: TRBD2
V: TRBV5-8

DNA: TGTGCCATCGAGGGGGTGGGGGCTGGGAACTATGGCTACACCTTC
CDR3: CAIEGVGAGNYGYTF
J: TRBJ1-2
size: .
D: .
V: TRBV28

DNA: TGTGCCAGCAGCAAAGGTACAGGGTCCTACAATGAGCAGTTCTTC
CDR3: CASSKGTGSYNEQFF
J: TRBJ2-1
size: .
D: .
V: TRBV21-1

DNA: TGTGCCAGCAGTTTAGTCTCTTTAGCTTTCTTT
CDR3: CASSLVSLAFF
J: TRBJ1-1
size: .
D: .
V: TRBV28

DNA: TGCGCCAGCAGCCAAGACACACAGGGGGCGCCCGGGGCCAACGTCCTGACTTTC
CDR3: CASSQDTQGAPGANVLTF
J: TRBJ2-6
size: .
D: TRBD1
V: TRBV4-3

DNA: TGTGCCAGCAGCTTTCTCCCCCGGGCTCCTGGGGAGACCCAGTACTTC
CDR3: CASSFLPRAPGETQYF
J: TRBJ2-5
size: once
D: .
V: TRBV11-2

DNA: TGTGCCAGCACCCTTGGACAAGCAACTAATGAAAAACTGTTTTTT
CDR3: CASTLGQATNEKLFF
J: TRBJ1-4
size: .
D: .
V: TRBV6-5

DNA: TGCAGCGTTGCGGGGGGACAGTCATCGAGTCAGCCCCAGCATTTT
CDR3: CSVAGGQSSSQPQHF
J: TRBJ1-5
size: once
D: TRBD1
V: TRBV29-1